This T cell receptor (beta chain) came from a study of blood T cells in healthy people across ages. General study points: Naive T cell percentage and TCR beta diversity correlated strongly.

Germline V gene lookup returns CDR1 MNHEY and CDR2 SVGEGT. Unmatched junction bases numbered 7, after V lost 5 bases and J lost 5 bases. The CDR3 has 15 amino acids. Combining a sample-barcoded 5' primer with a J-beta primer mix, a second PCR ran for about 7 to 12 cycles. Individual samples furnished no less than 3 million CDR3-containing paired-end reads apiece. TCRdb recomputed calls from the 5' RACE reads with MiXCR, one row per CDR3 protein. The sample has around 800,000 distinct CDR3 sequences, about 46% seen once. The sample, approximately 10 milliliters of peripheral blood, was drawn from each donor. Samples each had at least 5.5 micrograms of total RNA extracted. On this clonotype itself: Its antigen is as yet unknown.

This receptor was obtained from a man aged 80 or over in good health. The genes are TRBV6-2 or TRBV6-3 and TRBJ2-5; 11 positions agree with TRBD1. Sequencing was done on a sample of blood. In DNA, the CDR3 is TGTGCCAGCAGTCTCCGGACAGGGGGCTGGGAGACCCAGTACTTC. Translating it yields CASSLRTGGWETQYF.